Below, 25 T cell receptor beta chains from the same sample are listed, as sequenced in a study of regulatory T cells in long-lasting Graves disease (dated by TCRdb to about 2021). Read against the paper, the sample's time point label means: newly diagnosed GD, antithyroid drugs for less than 3 months. For both TCR sequencing and RNA sequencing, RNA was extracted from PBMCs in TRIzol. Library preparation used multiplex PCR. Data came from an Illumina HiSeq 4000. TCR beta libraries were built with iRepertoire HTBI primers and Arm-PCR amplification of CDR3 regions. TCRdb trimmed the raw reads at Q25, called clones with MiXCR and kept productive beta chains. Every distinct CDR3 protein forms one entry, paired with its most common genes and DNA. The sample table holds 550,000 or so distinct CDR3 sequences, of which around 12% were seen once. About 8.9% of the sample is in the top ten clones. These sequences were also reported in another study, on T cells in Graves' hyperthyroidism and ophthalmopathy.

The sequencing used peripheral blood mononuclear cells (PBMCs), collected at new diagnosis, from a patient treated with antithyroid drugs. Source of these receptors: a woman aged 25 to 39 with Graves disease. Donor details come from another sample of the same person, matched by shared clones.

V and J are TRBV19 and TRBJ2-1; D remains ambiguous. Germline CDR1 reads LNHDA; CDR2 reads SQIVND (reference sequence). The CDR3 extends over 17 amino acids. Trimming removed 3 bases at V and 1 base at J, with 16 bases between. The CDR3 here is CASSIPRQKASYNEQFF. For the CDR3, the DNA is TGTGCCAGTAGTATCCCTCGGCAGAAGGCGTCCTACAATGAGCAGTTCTTC.

The CDR3 DNA follows: TGTGCCAGCAGCTTAAGACAGGGGAACGACGAGCAGTACTTC. This gives the protein CASSLRQGNDEQYF. This sequence joins TRBV13 and TRBJ2-7; the match to TRBD1 covers 8 bases. Germline assignment: CDR1 PRHDT and CDR2 FYEKMQ (reference sequence). V shed 2 bases, J shed 5 bases, and the junction held 5 bases outside the gene matches. This CDR3 is 14 amino acids long.

This clonotype was counted between two and nine times. J is TRBJ2-7 and V is TRBV9; D remains unclear. This CDR3 has 14 residues. With 1 base removed from V and 6 bases from J, the gap between germline ends came to 14 bases. Germline values: CDR1 SGDLS, CDR2 YYNGEE. The CDR3 spells CASSVTSSISEQYF. The CDR3 DNA reads TGTGCCAGCAGCGTAACTTCGAGCATAAGCGAGCAGTACTTC.

In its sample, this clonotype was seen many times. The chain links TRBV30 to TRBJ1-6; tentatively, D is TRBD1 (5 bases). Trimming left V 3 bases short and J 10 bases short, with 13 bases between. The length of the CDR3 is 13 residues. Germline values: CDR1 GTSNPN, CDR2 SVGIG (reference sequence). The CDR3 DNA is TGTGCCTGGAGCCCCCAGCAGGGCTCACCCCTCCACTTT. Its protein is CAWSPQQGSPLHF. Together with reference TRBV30 and TRBJ1-6, the CDR3 gives the full variable domain: SQTIHQWPATLVQPVGSPLSLECTVEGTSNPNLYWYRQAAGRGLQLLFYSVGIGQISSEVPQNLSASRPQDRQFILSSKKLLLSDSGFYLCAWSPQQGSPLHFGNGTRLTVT.

This clonotype was seen many times. The V and J genes are TRBV30 and TRBJ1-1; D not resolved. Germline-derived CDR1 and CDR2 are GTSNPN and SVGIG (reference sequence). The CDR3 sequence is 11 residues long. The germline V and J ends were trimmed by 2 bases and 6 bases, with 7 bases remaining between them. CDR3 in DNA: TGTGCCTGGAGTACGGGCGCTGAAGCTTTCTTT. Its translation is CAWSTGAEAFF.

The chain uses TRBV7-2 and TRBJ2-3; D is undetermined. This CDR3 is 14 amino acids long. Germline lookup yields CDR1 SGHTA and CDR2 FQGNSA. The V end was cut by 5 bases, the J end by 8 bases, with 17 bases between. CDR3 coding DNA: TGTGCCAGCAGCCGGAGCCACCCTTTTCGTACGCAGTATTTT. It translates to CASSRSHPFRTQYF.

Notes on this clonotype: A read error may account for a junction end that differs from germline. The chain recombines TRBV9 with TRBJ2-1; 7 bases line up with TRBD1. The CDR3 runs to 16 residues. The germline V gene encodes CDR1 SGDLS and CDR2 YYNGEE. The CDR3 is CASSVMGQRSSNEQFF. The CDR3 DNA follows: TGTGCCAGCAGCGTAATGGGACAGAGGTCCTCCAATGAGCAGTTCTTC.

This clonotype was detected many times. This chain uses TRBV20-1 with TRBJ1-2; D is undetermined. Germline lookup yields CDR1 DFQATT and CDR2 SNEGSKA (reference sequence). V was trimmed by 0 bases and J by 2 bases, leaving 10 bases between them. The CDR3 extends over 14 amino acids. The CDR3 protein is CSARDRARNYGYTF. CDR3 nucleotide sequence: TGCAGTGCTAGAGATCGGGCAAGGAACTATGGCTACACCTTC.

The V gene is TRBV29-1, the J gene TRBJ2-1, with 9 bases that match TRBD2. CDR1 is SQVTM and CDR2 is ANQGSEA in the germline V gene. V lost 7 bases to trimming and J lost 6 bases; unmatched junction nucleotides: 10. The CDR3 is 14 residues long. CDR3 DNA: TGCAGCGGCCAACCTAGCGGGATCCCCAATGAGCAGTTCTTC. It codes for CSGQPSGIPNEQFF.

This clonotype was picked up many times. The CDR3 reads CASSLAGDGNTIYF. DNA for the CDR3: TGTGCCAGCAGCTTAGCAGGGGATGGAAACACCATATATTTT. J is TRBJ1-3 and V is TRBV11-2; TRBD1 is a possible D gene (6 bases). This CDR3 comprises 14 residues. V shed 1 base and J shed 3 bases, with 7 bases lying between them. Germline loops: CDR1 SGHAT, CDR2 FQNNGV. Looking up the rest from reference TRBV11-2 and TRBJ1-3 gives the full variable domain: EAGVAQSPRYKIIEKRQSVAFWCNPISGHATLYWYQQILGQGPKLLIQFQNNGVVDDSQLPKDRFSAERLKGVDSTLKIQPAKLEDSAVYLCASSLAGDGNTIYFGEGSWLTVV.

This clonotype was seen ten or more times. In DNA, the CDR3 is TGTGCCAGCAGCGTCCGTGACGGGGGGGAGACCCAGTACTTC. Its protein product is CASSVRDGGETQYF. V and J are TRBV11-3 and TRBJ2-5; 7 nucleotides line up with TRBD2. The germline V gene has CDR1 SGHNT and CDR2 YENEEA. This CDR3 region has 14 residues. The junction had 8 bases not matched to a gene; V was cut back by 5 bases and J by 5 bases.

The V and J genes are TRBV6-1 and TRBJ2-2; D ambiguous. The CDR3 runs to 13 residues. Germline assignment: CDR1 MNHNS and CDR2 SASEGT. Trimming shortened V by 10 bases and J by 2 bases, and 11 bases separated the two germline ends. CDR3 nucleotides: TGTGCCACCCCGCGTCTCAACACCGGGGAGCTGTTTTTT. It specifies CATPRLNTGELFF.

This clonotype was detected ten times or more. V usage is TRBV19 and J usage is TRBJ1-1; D unresolved. The CDR3 is 13 amino acids. V was clipped by 7 bases and J by 1 base, with 10 bases between them. Germline V gene data show CDR1 as LNHDA and CDR2 as SQIVND (reference sequence). The CDR3: CASKAKENTEAFF. The CDR3 DNA follows: TGTGCCAGTAAGGCGAAGGAGAACACTGAAGCTTTCTTT.

This chain connects TRBV4-2 to TRBJ2-5, with TRBD1 matching over 9 bases. J lost 1 base, V lost 0 bases, and 6 bases had no gene match. CDR3 size: 17 residues. In germline, CDR1 is LGHNA, CDR2 YNFKEQ. CDR3 in DNA: TGTGCCAGCAGCCAAGATTTCAGGGACAGGGCCCAAGAGACCCAGTACTTC. Translation: CASSQDFRDRAQETQYF.

This clonotype turned up a few times. The chain carries TRBV12-3 or TRBV12-4 and TRBJ2-1; D uncertain. V was cut by 5 bases and J by 8 bases, with 13 bases left in between. The CDR3 loop spans 13 amino acids. CDR3 DNA: TGTGCCAGCAGTCTCCTTGGGGAAGATGAGCAGTTCTTC. Residues: CASSLLGEDEQFF.

This clonotype was detected many times. CDR3 sequence: CASSPRQRPNYGYTF. CDR3 nucleotides: TGTGCCAGCAGCCCCCGACAGAGACCTAACTATGGCTACACCTTC. The chain has TRBV7-2 and TRBJ1-2, with D possibly being TRBD1 (5 bases). The CDR3 loop spans 15 amino acids. Deletions cut 5 bases from V and 0 bases from J, with 13 bases between. CDR1 is SGHTA, CDR2 FQGNSA, per germline.

This clonotype came up a few times. This chain connects TRBV19 to TRBJ1-2, with TRBD1 matching 8 bases. The CDR3 totals 13 residues. The germline V gene encodes CDR1 LNHDA and CDR2 SQIVND (reference sequence). The trim removed 6 bases at V and 6 bases at J, leaving 6 bases unmatched. In DNA form, the CDR3 reads TGTGCCAGTAGGGAGGACAGGGTGGATGGCTACACCTTC. Its translation: CASREDRVDGYTF.

The V call is TRBV18, the J call TRBJ2-6; D gene uncertain. The CDR3 is 16 residues long. Germline V lookup: CDR1 KGHSH, CDR2 LQKENI. Trimming shortened V by 1 base and J by 4 bases, and 11 bases separated the two germline ends. The CDR3 is CASSPLGQEGANVLTF. Here the CDR3 DNA reads TGTGCCAGCTCACCACTCGGTCAAGAGGGGGCCAACGTCCTGACTTTC.

This clonotype was counted at least ten times. The chain joins TRBV19 to TRBJ2-7; 9 nucleotides match TRBD1. Germline values: CDR1 LNHDA, CDR2 SQIVND (reference sequence). V shed 7 bases, J shed 3 bases, and the junction held 7 bases outside the gene matches. The CDR3 loop spans 14 amino acids. This CDR3 is CASTPGGQGYEQYF. The CDR3 DNA is TGTGCCAGTACTCCAGGGGGACAGGGCTACGAGCAGTACTTC.

This clonotype has at least ten counts. The CDR3 is CASSPYGQGTNEQFF. The CDR3 coding sequence is TGTGCCAGCAGTCCATATGGACAGGGCACAAATGAGCAGTTCTTC. V usage is TRBV28 and J usage is TRBJ2-1; the match to TRBD1 covers 8 bases. Germline lookup yields CDR1 MDHEN and CDR2 SYDVKM. The CDR3 covers 15 residues. The V segment lost 5 bases and the J segment 7 bases; nucleotides outside the gene matches: 10. The full variable domain, with the rest looked up from reference TRBV28 and TRBJ2-1, is DVKVTQSSRYLVKRTGEKVFLECVQDMDHENMFWYRQDPGLGLRLIYFSYDVKMKEKGDIPEGYSVSREKKERFSLILESASTNQTSMYLCASSPYGQGTNEQFFGPGTRLTVL.

This clonotype was seen only a few times. CDR3: CASSPVGGDVTGELFF. DNA of the CDR3: TGTGCCAGCAGCCCCGTTGGGGGCGACGTCACCGGGGAGCTGTTTTTT. This chain connects TRBV5-4 to TRBJ2-2; maybe TRBD1 (6 bases). Germline assignment: CDR1 SGHNT and CDR2 YYREEE (reference sequence). V lost 4 bases, J lost 4 bases, and 17 bases lay in between. The CDR3 is made up of 16 amino acids.

This clonotype was counted ten times or more. This chain joins TRBV20-1 and TRBJ2-1; TRBD2 matches at 7 bases. The CDR3 spans 16 residues. Looked up from germline, CDR1 is DFQATT and CDR2 is SNEGSKA (reference sequence). Unmatched junction bases numbered 16, after V lost 3 bases and J lost 8 bases. This chain's CDR3 is CSASPLRREWSDEQFF. The CDR3 bases are TGCAGTGCTAGCCCCCTAAGGCGGGAGTGGAGTGATGAGCAGTTCTTC.

This clonotype occurred many times. This chain joins TRBV24-1 and TRBJ1-2; 7 bases line up with TRBD1. V trimming: 3 bases; J trimming: 3 bases; junction bases outside the gene matches: 3. CDR3 length equals 14 residues. Germline lookup yields CDR1 KGHDR and CDR2 SFDVKD. The CDR3, as DNA: TGTGCCACCAGTGATGTAACAGGGGACTATGGCTACACCTTC. Encoded protein: CATSDVTGDYGYTF.

This clonotype has only a few counts. The J gene is TRBJ2-5, the V gene TRBV6-9, with D hard to call. The CDR3 has 14 residues. With 3 bases removed from V and 5 bases from J, the gap between germline ends came to 13 bases. CDR1 MNHGY and CDR2 SVAAGI come from the germline V gene. The CDR3 protein is CASSYRASLETQYF. CDR3 in DNA: TGTGCCAGCAGTTACAGAGCGTCACTGGAGACCCAGTACTTC.

This clonotype was seen at least ten times. The genes are TRBV29-1 and TRBJ1-5; 8 nucleotides line up with TRBD1. The V gene end was trimmed by 4 bases and the J gene end by 7 bases; junction bases not matched to a gene: 9. Germline lookup yields CDR1 SQVTM and CDR2 ANQGSEA. The CDR3 spans 14 residues. The CDR3 bases are TGCAGCGTTGGGAATGGACAGGGAGGCCAGCCCCAGCATTTT. The encoded protein is CSVGNGQGGQPQHF.